These 31 T cell receptor beta chains came from one sample sequenced in a study of low-dose radiotherapy and immunotherapy resistance in tumors. Noted time point: after trial treatment. The treatment is: LDRT plus nivolumab, ipilimumab, low-dose cyclophosphamide and aspirin (RACIN trial). TRAV and TRBV primers primed cDNA for both TCRalpha and TCRbeta. For amplifying TCRs, the PCR ran for around 20 cycles with Phusion, which was used together with a constant-region primer and the adapter on the V primers. MiXCR, run by TCRdb on the reads, gives a single entry per CDR3 protein. Among tens of thousands of distinct CDR3 sequences listed, 20% to 25% were seen once. The material sequenced was PBMCs, taken after low-dose radiotherapy plus immunotherapy. Receptor source: a female donor with ovarian cancer.

This clonotype was found a few times. This chain joins TRBV6-1 and TRBJ1-5; D might be TRBD1 (6 bases). The germline CDR1 and CDR2 sequences are MNHNS and SASEGT. V lost 5 bases to trimming and J lost 2 bases, with 13 bases between them. The CDR3 covers 15 residues. The CDR3 reads CASSFPGGRNQPQHF. The CDR3 DNA sequence: TGTGCCAGCAGTTTTCCGGGGGGGCGCAATCAGCCCCAGCATTTT.

This clonotype has at least ten counts. The V gene is TRBV11-2, the J gene TRBJ2-7, with 10 positions matching TRBD2. V shed 4 bases, J shed 5 bases, and the junction held 11 bases outside the gene matches. The CDR3 contains 16 residues. Germline CDR1 SGHAT, CDR2 FQNNGV. Written as DNA, the CDR3 is TGTGCCAGCAGCTCCATAGGGGCTAGCGGGAGAAACGAGCAGTACTTC. Translated, it gives CASSSIGASGRNEQYF. Based on the CDR3 plus reference TRBV11-2 and TRBJ2-7, the full variable domain is EAGVAQSPRYKIIEKRQSVAFWCNPISGHATLYWYQQILGQGPKLLIQFQNNGVVDDSQLPKDRFSAERLKGVDSTLKIQPAKLEDSAVYLCASSSIGASGRNEQYFGPGTRLTVT.

This clonotype was counted many times. The J gene is TRBJ2-7, the V gene TRBV19; tentatively, D is TRBD1 or TRBD2 (5 bases each). The V end was cut by 7 bases, the J end by 2 bases, with 15 bases between. The CDR3 contains 14 residues. Germline loops: CDR1 LNHDA, CDR2 SQIVND (reference sequence). The CDR3: CASILNRDAYEQYF. The CDR3 coding sequence is TGTGCCAGTATCCTTAACCGGGACGCCTACGAGCAGTACTTC.

Ten or more counts support this clonotype. The J gene is TRBJ2-1, the V gene TRBV28; D is unresolved. The ends were cut back, 3 bases at V and 4 bases at J, with 4 bases in the middle. Germline V gene sequence: CDR1 MDHEN, CDR2 SYDVKM. This CDR3 region has 12 residues. Written as DNA, the CDR3 is TGTGCCAGCAGTTTTCAGTACAATGAGCAGTTCTTC. Translating gives CASSFQYNEQFF. The full variable domain, rest sourced from reference TRBV28 and TRBJ2-1, is DVKVTQSSRYLVKRTGEKVFLECVQDMDHENMFWYRQDPGLGLRLIYFSYDVKMKEKGDIPEGYSVSREKKERFSLILESASTNQTSMYLCASSFQYNEQFFGPGTRLTVL.

In this sample, this clonotype turned up many times. The chain combines TRBV7-3 with TRBJ2-3; D may be TRBD2 (5 bases). This CDR3 has 15 amino acids. Germline V gives CDR1 SGHTA, CDR2 FQGTGA. Trimming pared 3 bases from V and 6 bases from J, leaving 16 bases between. The CDR3 sequence is CASSFGRVLGDTQYF. The CDR3 DNA is TGTGCCAGCAGCTTCGGGCGGGTCCTTGGGGATACGCAGTATTTT.

CDR3 in amino acids: CASSGLAGHNEQFF. CDR3 sequence (DNA): TGTGCCAGCAGCGGACTAGCGGGGCACAATGAGCAGTTCTTC. This chain uses TRBV12-3 or TRBV12-4 with TRBJ2-1, with 12 bases lining up with TRBD2. The CDR3 extends over 14 amino acids. Germline trimming cut 6 bases from V and 5 bases from J; bases unmatched to any gene: 2.

The sample holds a few counts of this clonotype. V gene TRBV2 combines with J gene TRBJ1-1, with D possibly matching TRBD1 (5 bases). CDR1 and CDR2 (germline): SNHLY, FYNNEI. The length of the CDR3 is 15 residues. The V end was cut by 2 bases, the J end by 4 bases, with 14 bases between. CDR3 region: CASSETGGGVTEAFF. The DNA of the CDR3 is TGTGCCAGCAGTGAAACTGGAGGAGGGGTCACTGAAGCTTTCTTT.

This clonotype was picked up many times. The chain's CDR3 is CSVEGQGGTQYF. The CDR3 DNA follows: TGCAGCGTTGAAGGGCAGGGGGGGACCCAGTACTTC. The gene calls are TRBV29-1 and TRBJ2-5; D perhaps matches TRBD1 (7 bases). The germline V and J ends were trimmed by 1 base and 7 bases, with 10 bases remaining between them. Looked up from germline, CDR1 is SQVTM and CDR2 is ANQGSEA. The length of the CDR3 is 12 residues.

This clonotype was seen repeatedly, ten times or more. The chain uses TRBV5-4 and TRBJ2-1; TRBD2 agrees at 8 bases. The CDR3 contains 17 residues. Germline loops: CDR1 SGHNT, CDR2 YYREEE (reference sequence). CDR3 amino acids: CAARGGQLAVSYNEQFF. The CDR3 nucleotides read TGTGCAGCCCGGGGGGGCCAGTTAGCGGTATCCTACAATGAGCAGTTCTTC.

A remark on this clonotype: This likely reflects a read error, since a far larger clone is one base away. The chain combines TRBV10-3 with TRBJ2-7, with D perhaps being TRBD1 or TRBD2 (6 bases each). The CDR3 is 13 residues long. CDR1 and CDR2 (germline): ENHRY, SYGVKD. Trimming shortened V by 3 bases and J by 3 bases, and 9 bases separated the two germline ends. CDR3 amino acids: CAISEGGHYEQYF. CDR3 DNA sequence: TGTGCCATCAGTGAAGGGGGGCACTACGAGCAGTACTTC.

The gene calls are TRBV20-1 and TRBJ2-1; TRBD2 agrees at 8 bases. After removal of 0 bases from V and 7 bases from J, the junction contained 8 bases not matched to a gene. Germline V lookup: CDR1 DFQATT, CDR2 SNEGSKA (reference sequence). This CDR3 has 15 amino acids. The CDR3 DNA is TGCAGTGCTAGAGATGGAGCGGGAGTATCAAATGAGCAGTTCTTC. It encodes CSARDGAGVSNEQFF.

Points on this clonotype: This sequence is one base from a far larger clone and is likely a read error. The chain has TRBV11-2 and TRBJ2-4; TRBD2 agrees at 8 bases. Trimming at V came to 5 bases and at J to 13 bases, leaving 19 bases not matched to a gene. CDR3 length: 16 residues. The germline gives CDR1 SGHAT, CDR2 FQNNGV. CDR3 DNA: TGTGCCAGCAGCCCCATCGGCGGGAGGTTCTACAATGAGCAGTACTTC. It specifies CASSPIGGRFYNEQYF.

On this clonotype: A far larger clone is just one base off, so this is likely a read error. V gene TRBV5-3 combines with J gene TRBJ2-2; D is undetermined. TRBV5-3 is designated an ORF whose function remains uncertain. The CDR3 totals 15 residues. The V end lost 8 bases, the J end lost 9 bases, and 23 bases lay between the germline ends. As DNA, the CDR3 is TGTGCCAGCAGCCAAGAGGCTGGGCGAACCAGGGAGCTGTTTTTT. Amino acid sequence: CASSQEAGRTRELFF.

CDR3 residues: CASHRPAGITGELFF. The CDR3 coding sequence is TGTGCCTCACACCGTCCAGCGGGAATAACCGGGGAGCTGTTTTTT. The J gene is TRBJ2-2, the V gene TRBV28, with 7 positions matching TRBD2. V gave up 11 bases and J gave up 5 bases; unmatched junction bases: 14. This CDR3 has 15 residues. The V gene's germline CDR1 is MDHEN and CDR2 SYDVKM. The variable domain in full, completed from reference TRBV28 and TRBJ2-2, reads DVKVTQSSRYLVKRTGEKVFLECVQDMDHENMFWYRQDPGLGLRLIYFSYDVKMKEKGDIPEGYSVSREKKERFSLILESASTNQTSMYLCASHRPAGITGELFFGEGSRLTVL.

This clonotype has at least ten counts. This chain links TRBV10-3 with TRBJ2-3, with a weak D call TRBD1 (5 bases). V shed 6 bases and J shed 6 bases, with 16 bases lying between them. This CDR3 has 14 amino acids. CDR1 and CDR2 (germline): ENHRY, SYGVKD. CDR3 sequence (DNA): TGTGCCATCAGCCCCAGGGTTGCACATGATACGCAGTATTTT. Encoded protein: CAISPRVAHDTQYF.

This clonotype was picked up many times. CDR3 protein: CASSPDIANEQFF. The CDR3 bases are TGCGCCAGCAGCCCGGACATTGCGAATGAGCAGTTCTTC. The chain has TRBV5-1 and TRBJ2-1, with D tentatively TRBD1 (5 bases). The CDR3 extends over 13 amino acids. From germline, CDR1 is SGHRS and CDR2 YFSETQ. The V end was cut by 4 bases, the J end by 7 bases, with 12 bases between. Complete variable domain (other parts from reference TRBV5-1 and TRBJ2-1): KAGVTQTPRYLIKTRGQQVTLSCSPISGHRSVSWYQQTPGQGLQFLFEYFSETQRNKGNFPGRFSGRQFSNSRSEMNVSTLELGDSALYLCASSPDIANEQFFGPGTRLTVL.

The table lists this clonotype with many counts. The rearrangement links TRBV30 to TRBJ2-7; TRBD2 agrees at 8 bases. Germline assignment: CDR1 GTSNPN and CDR2 SVGIG (reference sequence). There are 12 residues in the CDR3. V trimming: 8 bases; J trimming: 3 bases; junction bases outside the gene matches: 6. The CDR3 nucleotides read TGTGCCGGGGGCGGGAGGTACTACGAGCAGTACTTC. It yields the protein CAGGGRYYEQYF.

With regard to this clonotype: A single base is all that separates this from a far larger clone, so a read error is likely. This chain links TRBV7-9 with TRBJ2-1; D uncertain. Germline-derived CDR1 and CDR2 are SEHNR and FQNEAQ (reference sequence). Trimming shortened V by 3 bases and J by 10 bases, and 13 bases separated the two germline ends. CDR3 size: 13 residues. CDR3 nucleotides: TGTGCCAGCAGCTTGAGGATAGTGGGCGAGCAGTTCTTC. It codes for CASSLRIVGEQFF.

This clonotype occurred many times. The J gene is TRBJ2-2, the V gene TRBV7-8; maybe TRBD1 (6 bases). V was shortened by 5 bases and J by 4 bases, with 17 bases between the two germline ends. The germline V gene encodes CDR1 SGHVS and CDR2 FQNEAQ. The CDR3 has 16 residues. The CDR3 here is CASSQDGAGATGELFF. DNA of the CDR3: TGTGCCAGCAGCCAAGATGGGGCAGGGGCCACCGGGGAGCTGTTTTTT.

This clonotype was seen ten or more times. The chain is built from TRBV2 and TRBJ2-7; 9 nucleotides align to TRBD1. The CDR3 is made up of 13 amino acids. The germline V gene encodes CDR1 SNHLY and CDR2 FYNNEI. With 5 bases clipped from V and 5 bases from J, the junction kept 4 bases outside the gene matches. The CDR3 region is CASSLDRGNEQYF. The CDR3 DNA reads as TGTGCCAGCAGTTTGGACAGGGGAAACGAGCAGTACTTC.

This clonotype occurred many times. The chain employs TRBV21-1 and TRBJ2-7; the table assigns TRBD1, which was not confirmed against the DNA. TRBV21-1 is flagged as a pseudogene. This CDR3 is built from 16 residues. The DNA of the CDR3 is TGTGCCAGCAGCAAAACCGTCGCAGGGGACACCTACGAGCAGTACTTC. As protein: CASSKTVAGDTYEQYF.

This clonotype was observed many times. The chain has TRBV25-1 and TRBJ2-7; TRBD1 agrees at 7 bases. J lost 0 bases, V lost 1 base, and 0 bases had no gene match. CDR1 MGHDK and CDR2 SYGVNS come from the germline V gene. CDR3 length equals 14 residues. This CDR3 is CASSEWDSSYEQYF. The CDR3 region has the DNA TGTGCCAGCAGTGAATGGGACAGCTCCTACGAGCAGTACTTC.

This clonotype was observed many times. Because it lacks the conserved phenylalanine or tryptophan at the end, this CDR3 is likely a read error. Because the CDR3's place on the DNA is in doubt, the DNA is left out and the CDR3 is given as listed by TCRdb. The gene calls are TRBV2 and TRBJ2-7; TRBD1, the table's D call, was not compared with the DNA. Both ends counted, the CDR3 spans 10 residues. Germline-derived CDR1 and CDR2 are SNHLY and FYNNEI. The CDR3 loop is CASLGDREDI.

This clonotype was recorded many times. The chain recombines TRBV7-9 with TRBJ1-2, with no clear D. This CDR3 region has 17 residues. In germline, CDR1 is SEHNR, CDR2 FQNEAQ (reference sequence). V was cut by 4 bases and J by 1 base, with 19 bases left in between. CDR3 in DNA: TGTGCCAGCAGCTCCCGACGGGCGGGGATGAGTAACTATGGCTACACCTTC. Translated: CASSSRRAGMSNYGYTF. The complete variable domain, with remaining parts taken from reference TRBV7-9 and TRBJ1-2, reads DTGVSQNPRHKITKRGQNVTFRCDPISEHNRLYWYRQTLGQGPEFLTYFQNEAQLEKSRLLSDRFSAERPKGSFSTLEIQRTEQGDSAMYLCASSSRRAGMSNYGYTFGSGTRLTVV.

This clonotype has at least ten counts. The V gene is TRBV2, the J gene TRBJ2-7; D may be TRBD1 or TRBD2 (5 bases each). Germline assignment: CDR1 SNHLY and CDR2 FYNNEI. The CDR3 contains 13 residues. V lost 9 bases and J 4 bases, leaving 16 bases between the germline ends. The CDR3 DNA is TGTGCCAGTACAAGGGACCTCAAATACGAGCAGTACTTC. This sequence encodes CASTRDLKYEQYF.

This clonotype was counted many times. V usage is TRBV30 and J usage is TRBJ1-1; D unresolved. The germline gives CDR1 GTSNPN, CDR2 SVGIG (reference sequence). This CDR3 comprises 13 residues. The V and J ends lost 0 bases and 4 bases respectively, with 9 bases between them. The CDR3 DNA sequence: TGTGCCTGGAGTGTGTCAGTAGGCACTGAAGCTTTCTTT. Its translation: CAWSVSVGTEAFF.

This clonotype was counted ten times or more. The chain joins TRBV4-1 to TRBJ2-1, with 10 bases that match TRBD2. With 0 bases clipped from V and 10 bases from J, the junction kept 12 bases outside the gene matches. The germline V gene encodes CDR1 MGHRA and CDR2 YSYEKL. The CDR3 is 17 residues long. The CDR3 loop is CASSQDRERGGLREQFF. Written as DNA, the CDR3 is TGCGCCAGCAGCCAAGATCGTGAGCGGGGGGGCCTGAGAGAGCAGTTCTTC.

The V and J genes are TRBV19 and TRBJ2-2, with TRBD2 matching over 7 bases. The CDR3 length is 14 residues. CDR1 is LNHDA and CDR2 is SQIVND in the germline V gene (reference sequence). V lost 6 bases, J lost 3 bases, and 4 bases stayed unmatched. The CDR3 DNA sequence: TGTGCCAGTAGCCAGGGAGGGTACACCGGGGAGCTGTTTTTT. Translating gives CASSQGGYTGELFF.

This clonotype was seen only once. The rearrangement links TRBV5-1 to TRBJ2-7, with unresolved D. The V end lost 3 bases, the J end lost 5 bases, and 15 bases lay between the germline ends. The CDR3 covers 14 residues. CDR1 and CDR2 from the germline V gene are SGHRS and YFSETQ. The CDR3 loop is CASSSSVQHHEQYF. CDR3 bases: TGCGCCAGCAGCTCCTCCGTCCAACACCACGAGCAGTACTTC.

This clonotype has ten or more counts. V gene TRBV4-1 combines with J gene TRBJ2-3; perhaps TRBD2 as D (7 bases). The CDR3 totals 16 residues. V lost 1 base and J lost 7, with 18 bases in between. Germline loops: CDR1 MGHRA, CDR2 YSYEKL. CDR3 sequence reads: CASSQVAGGPVHTQYF. The DNA of the CDR3 is TGCGCCAGCAGCCAAGTGGCCGGGGGGCCCGTACATACGCAGTATTTT.

Concerning this clonotype itself: A far larger clone is one base from this, pointing to a likely read error. The rearrangement uses TRBV21-1 and TRBJ2-7; the DNA was not compared with TRBD1, the D call given in the table. TRBV21-1 is noted as a pseudogene. There are 15 residues in the CDR3. CDR3 loop: CASSRGAGDFHEQYF. CDR3 nucleotides: TGTGCCAGCAGCCGGGGGGCGGGAGATTTCCATGAGCAGTACTTC.